This T cell receptor beta chain stems from a study of shared clonotypes between healthy human individuals. Findings and limits, study-wide: Blood was the only sampled material, and tissue repertoires likely differ.

For this clone: The antigen is not known.

Replicate PCRs from sorted subsets contained roughly 200 ng DNA, which is around 30,000 T cell genomes. Original methodology: Filtering of immunoSEQ junctional sequences could not match full-length read filtering. The repertoire was sequenced with immunoSEQ multiplex PCR; TCRdb's copy has only in-frame clones and lacks some. That table furnishes V, J and clone size, whereas the DNA furnished D and trimming. Among about 980,000 clones listed, more than 75% were seen once. V was clipped by 6 bases and J by 3 bases, with 4 bases between them. CDR1 and CDR2 from the germline V gene are DFQATT and SNEGSKA (reference sequence). CDR3 size: 10 residues.

The clonotype originates from a man younger than 35 in good health. Sample: memory CD4+ T cells sorted from blood. Indicated subset: CD45RA-negative fraction. The rearrangement links TRBV20-1 to TRBJ2-3; D remains unclear. The CDR3 protein is CSAETDTQYF. DNA of the CDR3: TGCAGTGCCGAGACAGATACGCAGTATTTT.